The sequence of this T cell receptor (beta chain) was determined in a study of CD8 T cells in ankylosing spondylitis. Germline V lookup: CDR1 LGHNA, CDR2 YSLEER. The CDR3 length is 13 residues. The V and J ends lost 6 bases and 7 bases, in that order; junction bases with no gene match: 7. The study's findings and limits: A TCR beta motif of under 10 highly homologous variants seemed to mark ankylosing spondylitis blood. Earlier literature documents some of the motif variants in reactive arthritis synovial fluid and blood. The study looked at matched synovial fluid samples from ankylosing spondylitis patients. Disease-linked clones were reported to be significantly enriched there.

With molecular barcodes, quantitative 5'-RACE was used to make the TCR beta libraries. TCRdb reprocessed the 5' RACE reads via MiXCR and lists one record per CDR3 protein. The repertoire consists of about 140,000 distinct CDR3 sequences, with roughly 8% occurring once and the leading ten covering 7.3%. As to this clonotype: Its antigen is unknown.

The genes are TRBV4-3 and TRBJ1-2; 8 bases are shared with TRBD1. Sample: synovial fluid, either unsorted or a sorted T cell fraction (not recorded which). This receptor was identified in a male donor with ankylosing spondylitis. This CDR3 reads CASRPDRESGYTF. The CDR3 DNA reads TGCGCCAGCAGACCGGACAGGGAGAGTGGCTACACCTTC.